These 20 T cell receptor beta chains were all obtained from the same sample, sequenced in a study of blood T cells in healthy people across ages (dated by TCRdb to the mid-2010s). Libraries were built with 5' RACE. The run used an Illumina HiSeq 2500. A second PCR of about 6 to 12 cycles was run with a J-beta primer mix and a sample-barcoded 5' primer. TCRdb cleaned the public reads at Q25 with fastp, built clones with MiXCR and kept in-frame beta chains. Entries are consolidated by CDR3 protein sequence, retaining the most common genes and DNA. This sample lists 1.5 million to 2 million distinct CDR3 sequences; roughly 32% were detected once. The top ten clonotypes cover roughly 10% of the sample. Source material: blood. All receptors derive from a woman in her thirties in good health.

This clonotype came up a few times. A junction boundary mismatches the germline segment, possibly from a read error. V and J are TRBV6-4 and TRBJ1-6; D gene uncertain. The CDR3 consists of 14 residues. Germline CDR1 and CDR2: MRHNA and SNTAGT. DNA for the CDR3: TGCGCCAGCAGTTTAGAACGGGAAAATTCACCCCTCCACTTT. It yields the protein CASSLERENSPLHF.

This clonotype showed up just a few times. CDR3 in amino acids: CATSDSSPTAGIYNEQFF. The CDR3 DNA reads TGTGCCACCAGTGATTCGAGCCCGACAGCGGGAATCTACAATGAGCAGTTCTTC. The V gene is TRBV24-1, the J gene TRBJ2-1; 7 bases are shared with TRBD2. This CDR3 spans 18 amino acids. V was clipped by 2 bases and J by 3 bases; unmatched bases: 12. Germline V gene lookup returns CDR1 KGHDR and CDR2 SFDVKD.

This clonotype has just a few counts. The rearrangement joins TRBV5-6 to TRBJ1-1; D is perhaps TRBD1 (5 bases). Germline assignment: CDR1 SGHDT and CDR2 YYEEEE. The CDR3 sequence is 16 residues long. V gave up 3 bases and J gave up 3 bases, with 18 bases separating them. As DNA, the CDR3 is TGTGCCAGCAGCTCCCTACTGGAGGGGCTGGACACTGAAGCTTTCTTT. Protein product: CASSSLLEGLDTEAFF.

The chain carries TRBV20-1 and TRBJ1-1, with D possibly being TRBD1 (5 bases). V lost 2 bases, J lost 6 bases, and 10 bases lay in between. This CDR3 region has 12 residues. Germline lookup yields CDR1 DFQATT and CDR2 SNEGSKA (reference sequence). The CDR3 region is CSARPGLSEAFF. CDR3 nucleotides: TGCAGTGCTAGACCGGGACTTTCTGAAGCTTTCTTT.

This clonotype has a handful of counts. V and J are TRBV25-1 and TRBJ1-2, with no clear D. There are 14 residues in the CDR3. The germline gives CDR1 MGHDK, CDR2 SYGVNS. With 6 bases removed from V and 0 bases from J, the gap between germline ends came to 11 bases. CDR3 coding DNA: TGTGCCAGCAGAGGCGGACCAGCTAACTATGGCTACACCTTC. This encodes CASRGGPANYGYTF.

Only a few counts were recorded for this clonotype. The J gene is TRBJ2-1, the V gene TRBV27; 8 bases fit TRBD2. This CDR3 contains 15 residues. The germline V gene encodes CDR1 MNHEY and CDR2 SMNVEV (reference sequence). Germline trimming cut 7 bases from V and 4 bases from J; bases unmatched to any gene: 9. Written as DNA, the CDR3 is TGTGCCAGCACCCGGACTAGCCCCGCGTACAATGAGCAGTTCTTC. Protein: CASTRTSPAYNEQFF.

For this clonotype: This may be a read error, as it is one base from a much larger clone. The J gene is TRBJ2-5, the V gene TRBV4-1, with D tentatively TRBD2 (5 bases). The end of the DNA aligns better with TRBJ2-7, so the J call may be wrong. The CDR3 extends over 12 amino acids. From germline, CDR1 is MGHRA and CDR2 YSYEKL. This CDR3 reads CAGSQPSREQYF. The CDR3 region has the DNA TGCGCCGGCAGCCAACCTAGCCGCGAGCAGTACTTC.

CDR3 nucleotides: TGCGCCAGCAGCGCGGGACTAGCGGGTTTGGAGACCCAGTACTTC. This gives the protein CASSAGLAGLETQYF. The chain has TRBV5-1 and TRBJ2-5, with 12 bases fitting TRBD2. The J segment lost 5 bases and the V segment lost 4 bases, leaving 6 bases of the junction unmatched. The germline CDR1 and CDR2 sequences are SGHRS and YFSETQ. The CDR3 sequence is 15 residues long.

The rearrangement links TRBV6-1 to TRBJ2-3, with 7 bases fitting TRBD1. Germline CDR1 is MNHNS and CDR2 is SASEGT. The ends lost 1 base at V and 14 bases at J; junction bases unmatched: 9. The CDR3 loop spans 13 amino acids. For the CDR3, the DNA is TGTGCCAGCAGTGAAGGGTGGCAGGGGGATTGGTATTTT. Amino acids: CASSEGWQGDWYF.

The chain uses TRBV5-1 and TRBJ1-4; a weak D match, TRBD1 (6 bases). Per the germline V gene, CDR1 is SGHRS and CDR2 is YFSETQ. The CDR3 runs 17 residues. Trimming removed 6 bases at V and 4 bases at J, with 22 bases between. CDR3 sequence reads: CASNKNSGGADNEKLFF. CDR3 sequence (DNA): TGCGCCAGCAACAAAAACTCTGGGGGCGCAGATAATGAAAAACTGTTTTTT.

This chain links TRBV20-1 with TRBJ2-7; D unresolved. CDR3 length: 14 residues. The germline V and J ends were trimmed by 5 bases and 0 bases, with 14 bases remaining between them. Germline V gene data show CDR1 as DFQATT and CDR2 as SNEGSKA (reference sequence). The CDR3 nucleotides are TGCAGTGCTGTTTCAGGATTGGCCTCCTACGAGCAGTACTTC. This encodes CSAVSGLASYEQYF.

With respect to this clonotype: One end of the junction is discordant with germline, which a read error may explain. V gene TRBV9 combines with J gene TRBJ1-1, with 8 bases that match TRBD1. The CDR3 is 13 amino acids. Germline V gene sequence: CDR1 SGDLS, CDR2 YYNGEE. CDR3 region: CAGSVGQGPEAFF. CDR3 nucleotide sequence: TGTGCCGGCAGCGTAGGACAGGGACCTGAAGCTTTCTTT.

This clonotype was observed a few times. The genes are TRBV7-9 and TRBJ1-2, with D perhaps matching TRBD1 (6 bases). The CDR3 is 16 amino acids. The V end lost 2 bases, the J end lost 4 bases, and 17 bases lay between the germline ends. Germline assignment: CDR1 SEHNR and CDR2 FQNEAQ (reference sequence). CDR3 sequence reads: CASSLTAPQGSYGYTF. The DNA of the CDR3 is TGTGCCAGCAGCTTAACGGCCCCACAGGGAAGCTATGGCTACACCTTC.

CDR3 loop: CASSLAYTGQRNEKLFF. As DNA, the CDR3 is TGCGCCAGCAGCTTAGCCTACACGGGACAGCGAAATGAAAAACTGTTTTTT. The gene calls are TRBV5-1 and TRBJ1-4, with TRBD1 identical over 7 bases. Germline values: CDR1 SGHRS, CDR2 YFSETQ. After removal of 2 bases from V and 5 bases from J, the junction contained 12 bases not matched to a gene. CDR3 size: 17 residues.

This sequence joins TRBV12-3 or TRBV12-4 and TRBJ2-1; 11 nucleotides line up with TRBD2. Trimming removed 7 bases from V and 2 bases from J; junction bases left unmatched: 1. CDR3 size: 14 residues. As DNA, the CDR3 is TGTGCCAGCATGACTAGCGGGACCTACAATGAGCAGTTCTTC. This translates into CASMTSGTYNEQFF.

The gene calls are TRBV28 and TRBJ2-1; 8 positions agree with TRBD2. The J segment lost 5 bases and the V segment lost 7 bases, leaving 7 bases of the junction unmatched. The CDR3 covers 14 residues. Germline-derived CDR1 and CDR2 are MDHEN and SYDVKM. The CDR3 is CASNTRGGHNEQFF. The CDR3 region has the DNA TGTGCCAGCAATACGCGCGGGGGGCACAATGAGCAGTTCTTC.

For this clonotype: A much larger clone differs by one base, so this may be a read error. The V gene is TRBV28, the J gene TRBJ2-3; no reliable D call. The CDR3 covers 12 residues. V gave up 10 bases and J gave up 7 bases, with 15 bases separating them. CDR1 is MDHEN and CDR2 is SYDVKM in the germline V gene. As DNA, the CDR3 is TGTGCCAACAGCCCCGACTCTTATACGCAGTATTTT. Amino acids: CANSPDSYTQYF. The whole variable domain, filled in from reference TRBV28 and TRBJ2-3, reads DVKVTQSSRYLVKRTGEKVFLECVQDMDHENMFWYRQDPGLGLRLIYFSYDVKMKEKGDIPEGYSVSREKKERFSLILESASTNQTSMYLCANSPDSYTQYFGPGTRLTVL.

The chain links TRBV4-1 to TRBJ1-1; 9 positions agree with TRBD1. The V segment lost 0 bases and the J segment 5 bases; nucleotides outside the gene matches: 10. Germline CDR1 MGHRA, CDR2 YSYEKL. This CDR3 is built from 17 residues. The chain's CDR3 is CASSQDRWGTGFTEAFF. As DNA, the CDR3 is TGCGCCAGCAGCCAAGATAGGTGGGGGACAGGGTTTACTGAAGCTTTCTTT.

The sample holds many counts of this clonotype. The chain combines TRBV29-1 with TRBJ2-7; D remains unclear. The CDR3 loop spans 15 amino acids. Germline V lookup: CDR1 SQVTM, CDR2 ANQGSEA. Trimming removed 4 bases from V and 0 bases from J, with 16 bases in between. The CDR3 loop is CSVVPRSAASYEQYF. DNA for the CDR3: TGCAGCGTTGTCCCCAGGTCCGCGGCCTCCTACGAGCAGTACTTC.

The chain combines TRBV12-3 or TRBV12-4 with TRBJ2-3, with TRBD2 matching 7 bases. V shed 5 bases and J 3 bases; nucleotides not matched to a gene: 8. CDR3 length equals 15 residues. The CDR3 sequence is CASSAPSGITDTQYF. DNA for the CDR3: TGTGCCAGCAGTGCTCCGAGCGGGATAACAGATACGCAGTATTTT.